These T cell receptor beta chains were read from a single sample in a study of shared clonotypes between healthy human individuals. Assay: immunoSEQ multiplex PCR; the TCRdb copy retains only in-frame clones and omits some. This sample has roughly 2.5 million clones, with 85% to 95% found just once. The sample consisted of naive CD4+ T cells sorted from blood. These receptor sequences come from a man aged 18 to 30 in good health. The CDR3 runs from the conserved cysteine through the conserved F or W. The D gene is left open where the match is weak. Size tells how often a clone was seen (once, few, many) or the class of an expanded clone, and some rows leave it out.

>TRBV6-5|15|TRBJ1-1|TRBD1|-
TGTGCCAGCAACCCACAGGGGCGCCGGAACACTGAAGCTTTCTTT
CASNPQGRRNTEAFF
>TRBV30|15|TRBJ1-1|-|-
TGTGCCTGGAGCGCCGATGCAGGGAAGAGCACTGAAGCTTTCTTT
CAWSADAGKSTEAFF
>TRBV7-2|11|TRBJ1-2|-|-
TGTGCCAGCGGGGCAGCCTATGGCTACACCTTC
CASGAAYGYTF
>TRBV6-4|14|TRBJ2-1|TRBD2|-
TGTGCCAGCAGTGATACCAGCGGGACCGATGAGCAGTTCTTC
CASSDTSGTDEQFF
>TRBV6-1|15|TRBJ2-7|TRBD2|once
TGTGCCAGCAGTGGCCTGACTAGCGGGACCTACGAGCAGTACTTC
CASSGLTSGTYEQYF
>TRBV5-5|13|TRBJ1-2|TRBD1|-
TGTGCCAGCAGCACAGGGGGGATCTATGGCTACACCTTC
CASSTGGIYGYTF
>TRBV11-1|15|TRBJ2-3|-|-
TGTGCCAGCAGCTTCGACACGCCTAGCACAGATACGCAGTATTTT
CASSFDTPSTDTQYF
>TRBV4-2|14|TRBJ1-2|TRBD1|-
TGTGCCAGCAGCCCCCAGGGGGCGGACTATGGCTACACCTTC
CASSPQGADYGYTF
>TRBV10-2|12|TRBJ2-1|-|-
TGCGCCAGCACGTCTACATCCAATGAGCAGTTCTTC
CASTSTSNEQFF
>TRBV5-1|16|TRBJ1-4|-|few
TGCGCCAGCAGCTTGTCCGAGCCGGGTAGGGGTGAAAAACTGTTTTTT
CASSLSEPGRGEKLFF
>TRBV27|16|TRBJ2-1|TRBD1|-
TGTGCCAGCAGTTACCCCATCGGGACAGGGTATCCTCTGCAGTTCTTC
CASSYPIGTGYPLQFF
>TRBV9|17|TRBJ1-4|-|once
TGTGCCAGCAGCGTCCGGGGCCGGGGAAATGCTAATGAAAAACTGTTTTTT
CASSVRGRGNANEKLFF
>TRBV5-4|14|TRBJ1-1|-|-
TGTGCCAGCAGCTTGATGGTTGGGGGCACTGAAGCTTTCTTT
CASSLMVGGTEAFF
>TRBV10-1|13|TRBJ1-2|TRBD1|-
TGCGCCAGCAGTGTGGACAGGGACTATGGCTACACCTTC
CASSVDRDYGYTF
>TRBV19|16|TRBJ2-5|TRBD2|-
TGTGCCAGTAGTATGGGGGGACTAGCGGGTCAAGAGACCCAGTACTTC
CASSMGGLAGQETQYF
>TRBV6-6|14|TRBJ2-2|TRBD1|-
TGTGCCACCATCCGGGACAGAAACACCGGGGAGCTGTTTTTT
CATIRDRNTGELFF
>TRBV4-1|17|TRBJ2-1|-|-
TGCGCCAGCAGCCAAGATCTACGCGGATTCTCCTACAATGAGCAGTTCTTC
CASSQDLRGFSYNEQFF
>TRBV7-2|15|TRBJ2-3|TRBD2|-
TGTGCCAGCAGCTTAAAGCGGGAGCTGGAGCATACGCAGTATTTT
CASSLKRELEHTQYF
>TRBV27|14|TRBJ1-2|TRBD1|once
TGTGCCAGCAGTTTGCTGGGACAGGGAGATGGCTACACCTTC
CASSLLGQGDGYTF
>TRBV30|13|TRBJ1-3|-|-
TGTGCCTGGAGTGTAGTAGGTGGAAACACCATATATTTT
CAWSVVGGNTIYF
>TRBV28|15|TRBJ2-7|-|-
TGTGCCAGCAGTTTCCCGACAGGGACTCCCTACGAGCAGTACTTC
CASSFPTGTPYEQYF
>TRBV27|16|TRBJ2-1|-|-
TGTGCCAGCAGCGGAGCGGCCAGCAATCTCTACAATGAGCAGTTCTTC
CASSGAASNLYNEQFF
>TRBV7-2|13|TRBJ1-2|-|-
TGTGCCAGCAGCTTAGGGGCGGTCTTTGGCTACACCTTC
CASSLGAVFGYTF